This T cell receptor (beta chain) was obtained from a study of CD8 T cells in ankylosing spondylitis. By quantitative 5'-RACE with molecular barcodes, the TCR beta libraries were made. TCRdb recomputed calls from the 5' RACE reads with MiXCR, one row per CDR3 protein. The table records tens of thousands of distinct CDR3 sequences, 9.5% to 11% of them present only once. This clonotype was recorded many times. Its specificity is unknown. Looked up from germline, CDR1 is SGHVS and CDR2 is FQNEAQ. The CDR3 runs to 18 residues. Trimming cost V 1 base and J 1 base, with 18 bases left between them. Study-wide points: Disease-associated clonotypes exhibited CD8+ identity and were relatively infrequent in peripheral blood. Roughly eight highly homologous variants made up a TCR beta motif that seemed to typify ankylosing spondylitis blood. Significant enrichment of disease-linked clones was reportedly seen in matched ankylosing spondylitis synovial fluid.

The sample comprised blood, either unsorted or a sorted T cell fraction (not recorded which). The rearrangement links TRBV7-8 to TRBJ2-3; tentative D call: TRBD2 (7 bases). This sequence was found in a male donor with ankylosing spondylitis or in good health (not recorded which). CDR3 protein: CASSLVGGGLGGTDTQYF. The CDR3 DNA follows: TGTGCCAGCAGCTTAGTCGGCGGGGGCCTGGGTGGCACAGATACGCAGTATTTT.